This TCR beta chain was sequenced for a study of shared clonotypes between healthy human individuals. General study findings and limits: Generally, naive subsets came out with larger estimated richness than memory subsets.

Per sorted-subset replicate PCR, input was approximately 200 ng DNA, representing tens of thousands of T cell genomes. Method: immunoSEQ multiplex PCR; TCRdb's copy keeps in-frame clones and lacks some. The sample lists over 2,000,000 clones; 85% to 95% were seen once. Terminally differentiated effector memory CD45RA+ cells were excluded from the naive CD8 cells, which were CD45RO-negative and positively selected for CCR7. Comment on this clone: The antigen is not known.

The V and J ends lost 6 bases and 5 bases, in that order; junction bases with no gene match: 9. This CDR3 contains 15 residues. Germline V gene lookup returns CDR1 SEHNR and CDR2 FQNEAQ (reference sequence). This receptor was taken from a man aged 18-30 years in good health. Some clones in this sample may be carry-over from other donors' samples. The source material was naive CD8+ T cells from PBMCs. The chain links TRBV7-9 to TRBJ2-5; 10 bases are shared with TRBD2. CDR3 nucleotide sequence: TGTGCCAGCAGTCCTAGCGGGAGAACTATGGAGACCCAGTACTTC. Protein product: CASSPSGRTMETQYF.